This TCR beta chain derives from a study of high-grade serous ovarian cancer treatment subgroups. The tumor samples were collected prior to definitive surgery or chemotherapy. Here immunoSEQ multiplex PCR was the method, and the copy in TCRdb shows in-frame clones only, minus some. The data hold about 1,500 clones, with roughly 69% observed a single time. The ends were cut back, 1 base at V and 3 bases at J, with 3 bases in the middle. CDR3 length: 13 residues. Germline values: CDR1 SGHAT, CDR2 FQNNGV. This TCR was sampled from a human donor with high-grade serous ovarian cancer. The material sequenced was tumor tissue. This rearrangement joins TRBV11-2 to TRBJ2-2, with D hard to call. CDR3 bases: TGTGCCAGCAGCTTAGTGTACACCGGGGAGCTGTTTTTT. This translates into CASSLVYTGELFF.